The 22 T cell receptor beta chains presented below share a single source sample, sequenced in a study of blood T cell repertoires in COVID-19. TCRdb keeps only in-frame clones here, not all; method: immunoSEQ multiplex PCR. This repertoire shows approximately 82,000 clones, roughly four fifths found once; its top ten account for approximately 6.7%. Material: peripheral blood. These receptors all stem from a man aged 45-65 years with active or convalescent COVID-19.

This chain joins TRBV19 and TRBJ2-5, with 9 bases lining up with TRBD1. Germline CDR1 LNHDA, CDR2 SQIVND (reference sequence). This CDR3 contains 16 residues. Trimming at V came to 4 bases and at J to 5 bases, leaving 11 bases not matched to a gene. The CDR3 DNA reads TGTGCCAGTAGTAGGTTGACAGGGGGTGAGAGGGAGACCCAGTACTTC. Protein sequence: CASSRLTGGERETQYF.

This chain connects TRBV5-6 to TRBJ2-3, with TRBD1 as a possible D gene (5 bases). V was clipped by 4 bases and J by 0 bases, with 18 bases between them. The length of the CDR3 is 17 residues. Per the germline V gene, CDR1 is SGHDT and CDR2 is YYEEEE. CDR3 bases: TGTGCCAGCAGCCAAGACAGAAGTGATATGAGCACAGATACGCAGTATTTT. Residues: CASSQDRSDMSTDTQYF. Supplemented by reference TRBV5-6 and TRBJ2-3, the full variable domain reads DAGVTQSPTHLIKTRGQQVTLRCSPKSGHDTVSWYQQALGQGPQFIFQYYEEEERQRGNFPDRFSGHQFPNYSSELNVNALLLGDSALYLCASSQDRSDMSTDTQYFGPGTRLTVL.

This chain's CDR3 is CASRADSYPSGANVLTF. The DNA of the CDR3 is TGTGCCAGCAGAGCCGACAGTTACCCTTCTGGGGCCAACGTCCTGACTTTC. This rearrangement joins TRBV5-6 to TRBJ2-6; weak D call: TRBD1 (5 bases). Germline V gene lookup returns CDR1 SGHDT and CDR2 YYEEEE. The CDR3 covers 17 residues. V lost 5 bases to trimming and J lost 1 base, with 16 bases between them.

The chain has TRBV29-1 and TRBJ1-2; a weak D match, TRBD1 (6 bases). The CDR3 spans 11 residues. CDR1 SQVTM and CDR2 ANQGSEA come from the germline V gene. The V end was cut by 4 bases, the J end by 6 bases, with 9 bases between. The CDR3 DNA reads as TGCAGCGTTGGGGACATAGATGGCTACACCTTC. It translates to CSVGDIDGYTF.

The V gene is TRBV19, the J gene TRBJ2-2; a weak D match, TRBD2 (6 bases). Germline V gene data show CDR1 as LNHDA and CDR2 as SQIVND (reference sequence). Trimming stripped 5 bases from V and 5 bases from J, with 12 bases between. This CDR3 comprises 14 residues. The CDR3 reads CASSRGADTGELFF. CDR3 DNA: TGTGCCAGTAGTCGCGGGGCGGATACCGGGGAGCTGTTTTTT.

The chain couples TRBV19 to TRBJ2-3, with 10 bases fitting TRBD2. V dropped 5 bases and J dropped 2; count of bases not matched to a gene: 4. The CDR3 covers 15 residues. Germline V lookup: CDR1 LNHDA, CDR2 SQIVND (reference sequence). CDR3 loop: CASSSGLADTDTQYF. In DNA, the CDR3 is TGTGCCAGTAGTTCCGGACTAGCGGACACAGATACGCAGTATTTT.

This chain links TRBV18 with TRBJ1-5; TRBD1 matches 7 bases. J was trimmed by 0 bases and V by 2 bases; bases with no gene match: 1. CDR3 size: 15 residues. Germline CDR1 and CDR2: KGHSH and LQKENI. The CDR3: CASSPGQVSNQPQHF. CDR3 nucleotide sequence: TGTGCCAGCTCACCAGGACAGGTTAGCAATCAGCCCCAGCATTTT. The variable domain in full, completed from reference TRBV18 and TRBJ1-5, reads NAGVMQNPRHLVRRRGQEARLRCSPMKGHSHVYWYRQLPEEGLKFMVYLQKENIIDESGMPKERFSAEFPKEGPSILRIQQVVRGDSAAYFCASSPGQVSNQPQHFGDGTRLSIL.

In this sample, this clone turned up a few times. The chain combines TRBV18 with TRBJ1-6; D gene uncertain. The CDR3 length is 15 residues. Germline CDR1 is KGHSH and CDR2 is LQKENI. V lost 3 bases to trimming and J lost 8 bases, with 14 bases between them. CDR3 sequence (DNA): TGTGCCAGCTCACCGGGAGATCAGATTCATTCACCCCTCCACTTT. Its protein is CASSPGDQIHSPLHF.

This clone came up a few times. The CDR3 sequence: CASSMGQNTEAFF. The CDR3 coding sequence is TGTGCCAGTAGTATGGGACAGAACACTGAAGCTTTCTTT. This sequence joins TRBV19 and TRBJ1-1; D may be TRBD1 (6 bases). The CDR3 extends over 13 amino acids. V dropped 3 bases and J dropped 1 base, with 6 bases sitting between them. Germline V lookup: CDR1 LNHDA, CDR2 SQIVND (reference sequence).

This clone was seen only a few times. The chain has TRBV4-1 and TRBJ2-5, with TRBD2 matching over 11 bases. There are 16 residues in the CDR3. Germline V gene data show CDR1 as MGHRA and CDR2 as YSYEKL. V was clipped by 3 bases and J by 3 bases; unmatched bases: 6. DNA for the CDR3: TGCGCCAGCAGCCACCTACTAGCGGGGGCGAAAGAGACCCAGTACTTC. Amino acid sequence: CASSHLLAGAKETQYF.

The chain is built from TRBV9 and TRBJ2-3; 8 bases map to TRBD2. The CDR3 spans 16 residues. V lost 3 bases to trimming and J lost 2 bases; unmatched junction nucleotides: 8. The germline CDR1 and CDR2 sequences are SGDLS and YYNGEE. The chain's CDR3 is CASSGRSAGDTDTQYF. The CDR3 DNA reads as TGTGCCAGCAGCGGGCGGTCAGCGGGGGACACAGATACGCAGTATTTT.

This clone was detected once. The V gene is TRBV14, the J gene TRBJ1-2; TRBD1 matches at 9 bases. This CDR3 is 14 amino acids long. V was pared by 5 bases and J by 4 bases, with 5 bases of the junction left unmatched. In germline, CDR1 is SGHDN, CDR2 FVKESK. The CDR3 DNA follows: TGTGCCAGCAGCAGGGGACAGGGAAGCTATGGCTACACCTTC. This encodes CASSRGQGSYGYTF.

This chain joins TRBV6-5 and TRBJ2-7; D not resolved. CDR3 length equals 14 residues. The V end lost 7 bases, the J end lost 0 bases, and 13 bases lay between the germline ends. CDR1 and CDR2 (germline): MNHEY, SVGAGI. CDR3 residues: CASTSPVSSYEQYF. The DNA for the CDR3 is TGTGCCAGCACCTCCCCGGTTAGCTCCTACGAGCAGTACTTC.

The chain joins TRBV7-2 to TRBJ2-2; the D gene is possibly TRBD2 (6 bases). Trimming took off 1 base at V and 6 bases at J, with 9 bases between the two ends. This CDR3 region has 14 residues. Germline values: CDR1 SGHTA, CDR2 FQGNSA. In nucleotides, the CDR3 is TGTGCCAGCAGCTTAGAACTAGCCCCCGGGGAGCTGTTTTTT. Encoded protein: CASSLELAPGELFF.

J is TRBJ2-7 and V is TRBV11-3; D is unclear. Between the trimmed V and J ends, which lost 0 bases and 3 bases, there was a span of 6 bases. This CDR3 region has 13 residues. From germline, CDR1 is SGHNT and CDR2 YENEEA. CDR3 coding DNA: TGTGCCAGCAGCTTAGAGGCTAGCTACGAGCAGTACTTC. Protein sequence: CASSLEASYEQYF.

This chain links TRBV21-1 with TRBJ2-7; TRBD2, the D gene given by the table, was not confirmed from the DNA. TRBV21-1 is designated a pseudogene. This CDR3 has 12 residues. CDR3 amino acids: CASSNREYEQYV. The DNA for the CDR3 is TGTGCCAGCAGCAACCGGGAATACGAGCAGTACGTC.

This clone was recorded only once. The rearrangement uses TRBV5-1 and TRBJ1-1, with a weak D call TRBD1 (5 bases). The V gene's germline CDR1 is SGHRS and CDR2 YFSETQ. Trimming pared 0 bases from V and 3 bases from J, leaving 12 bases between. This CDR3 is built from 15 residues. CDR3 in DNA: TGCGCCAGCAGCTTGGGCAGGGTTATGGACACTGAAGCTTTCTTT. Its translation: CASSLGRVMDTEAFF.

The rearrangement uses TRBV27 and TRBJ2-2, with TRBD2 identical over 13 bases. With V trimmed by 0 bases and J by 1 base, 2 bases remained unmatched. The germline CDR1 and CDR2 sequences are MNHEY and SMNVEV (reference sequence). The CDR3 sequence is 18 residues long. Written as DNA, the CDR3 is TGTGCCAGCAGTTTATCCCGACTAGCGGGGGGGAACACCGGGGAGCTGTTTTTT. Its translation: CASSLSRLAGGNTGELFF.

The chain joins TRBV6-5 to TRBJ2-1; D might be TRBD2 (6 bases). This CDR3 is built from 14 residues. Germline CDR1 MNHEY, CDR2 SVGAGI. V was trimmed by 5 bases and J by 7 bases, leaving 15 bases between them. CDR3 amino acids: CASSPVLGRNEQFF. The CDR3, as DNA: TGTGCCAGCAGTCCTGTCCTGGGGAGGAATGAGCAGTTCTTC.

The V call is TRBV5-1, the J call TRBJ1-3; no clear D. Germline V gene data show CDR1 as SGHRS and CDR2 as YFSETQ. V lost 1 base and J 0 bases, leaving 8 bases between the germline ends. The CDR3 sequence is 15 residues long. The CDR3 region has the DNA TGCGCCAGCAGCTTGACCGCACTCTCTGGAAACACCATATATTTT. Its translation is CASSLTALSGNTIYF.

The rearrangement uses TRBV7-2 and TRBJ2-2; D is uncertain. Germline CDR1 and CDR2: SGHTA and FQGNSA. V dropped 7 bases and J dropped 2 bases, with 14 bases sitting between them. The CDR3 has 15 amino acids. CDR3 coding DNA: TGTGCCAGCACCACTCACGCTAGTAACACCGGGGAGCTGTTTTTT. It is translated as CASTTHASNTGELFF. The complete variable domain, with remaining parts taken from reference TRBV7-2 and TRBJ2-2, reads GAGVSQSPSNKVTEKGKDVELRCDPISGHTALYWYRQSLGQGLEFLIYFQGNSAPDKSGLPSDRFSAERTGGSVSTLTIQRTQQEDSAVYLCASTTHASNTGELFFGEGSRLTVL.

The gene calls are TRBV2 and TRBJ2-2; 7 bases are shared with TRBD1. V shed 3 bases, J shed 6 bases, and the junction held 1 base outside the gene matches. Looked up from germline, CDR1 is SNHLY and CDR2 is FYNNEI. The CDR3 is 13 residues long. CDR3 DNA: TGTGCCAGCAGTGAGGGACAGCCCGGGGAGCTGTTTTTT. It specifies CASSEGQPGELFF.